A single sample is the source of the 22 T cell receptor beta chains below, sequenced in a study of shared clonotypes between healthy human individuals. The data were produced by immunoSEQ multiplex PCR, yet TCRdb's version contains in-frame clones alone and is incomplete. In the table there are over a million clones, 65% to 80% of which are singletons. Sequenced: memory CD4+ T cells sorted from blood. Subset noted: CD45RA-negative fraction. The receptor source for this set is a man aged 18-30 years in good health.

The V and J genes are TRBV4-2 and TRBJ2-2; D remains ambiguous. Trimming left V 1 base short and J 5 bases short, with 11 bases between. The CDR3 spans 15 residues. Looked up from germline, CDR1 is LGHNA and CDR2 is YNFKEQ. The DNA for the CDR3 is TGTGCCAGCAGCCAAGTTGCGGTGGATACCGGGGAGCTGTTTTTT. Protein sequence: CASSQVAVDTGELFF.

Regarding this clone: This sample also contains other DNA sequences that code for the same CDR3. The chain is built from TRBV18 and TRBJ2-7; D remains unclear. This CDR3 comprises 13 residues. Germline CDR1 KGHSH, CDR2 LQKENI. The V and J ends lost 0 bases and 1 base respectively, with 4 bases between them. The CDR3 coding sequence is TGTGCCAGCTCACCACCAGATTCCTACGAGCAGTACTTC. Translation gives CASSPPDSYEQYF.

This chain links TRBV10-3 with TRBJ1-1; D remains ambiguous. With 6 bases removed from V and 3 bases from J, the gap between germline ends came to 11 bases. CDR3 length: 13 amino acids. The germline gives CDR1 ENHRY, CDR2 SYGVKD. This CDR3 reads CAISRTPDTEAFF. CDR3 bases: TGTGCCATCAGCCGAACCCCAGACACTGAAGCTTTCTTT.

The gene calls are TRBV15 and TRBJ2-3, with 13 bases lining up with TRBD2. The V segment lost 3 bases and the J segment 1 base; nucleotides outside the gene matches: 1. This CDR3 is built from 16 residues. The germline CDR1 and CDR2 sequences are LNHNV and YYDKDF (reference sequence). CDR3 residues: CATSSGLAGGTDTQYF. The CDR3 DNA is TGTGCCACCAGCAGCGGACTAGCGGGAGGCACAGATACGCAGTATTTT.

The chain has TRBV11-3 and TRBJ2-7, with 8 nucleotides matching TRBD2. V dropped 5 bases and J dropped 6; count of bases not matched to a gene: 12. The CDR3 spans 15 residues. Germline V CDR1 and CDR2: SGHNT, YENEEA. CDR3 region: CASSQRGGRFVEQYF. The CDR3, as DNA: TGTGCCAGCAGCCAGCGGGGCGGGAGGTTTGTCGAGCAGTACTTC.

V and J are TRBV6-5 and TRBJ2-2, with D possibly TRBD2 on 5 matching bases. The CDR3 is 13 amino acids. The ends were cut back, 7 bases at V and 8 bases at J, with 14 bases in the middle. The germline CDR1 and CDR2 sequences are MNHEY and SVGAGI. The CDR3 DNA reads as TGTGCCAGCAATGCGGGTTTGGCAGGGGAGCTGTTTTTT. Translation: CASNAGLAGELFF.

The CDR3 nucleotides are TGTGCCATCAGTAAAACCGGGACAGGATACACCGGGGAGCTGTTTTTT. It specifies CAISKTGTGYTGELFF. The chain joins TRBV10-3 to TRBJ2-2, with TRBD1 matching 8 bases. With 5 bases clipped from V and 3 bases from J, the junction kept 8 bases outside the gene matches. The germline V gene encodes CDR1 ENHRY and CDR2 SYGVKD. The CDR3 contains 16 residues.

A note on this clone: Other DNA sequences within the sample encode an identical CDR3. V and J are TRBV6-5 and TRBJ2-2, with unresolved D. V lost 3 bases and J 4 bases, leaving 6 bases between the germline ends. The CDR3 runs to 13 residues. Per germline, CDR1 MNHEY and CDR2 SVGAGI. This CDR3 reads CASSYTRTGELFF. In nucleotides, the CDR3 is TGTGCCAGCAGTTATACACGCACCGGGGAGCTGTTTTTT.

This chain links TRBV2 with TRBJ2-5; D assignment may be TRBD1 or TRBD2 (6 bases each). The V end lost 7 bases, the J end lost 5 bases, and 14 bases lay between the germline ends. The germline gives CDR1 SNHLY, CDR2 FYNNEI. There are 13 residues in the CDR3. CDR3 loop: CASNYRGEETQYF. The CDR3 DNA follows: TGTGCCAGCAACTATAGGGGGGAGGAGACCCAGTACTTC.

This chain connects TRBV19 to TRBJ2-3; D remains unclear. From germline, CDR1 is LNHDA and CDR2 SQIVND (reference sequence). This CDR3 has 15 amino acids. V shed 4 bases and J shed 0 bases, with 11 bases lying between them. In DNA, the CDR3 is TGTGCCAGTAGTACTAGGTATGGCAGCACAGATACGCAGTATTTT. Its translation is CASSTRYGSTDTQYF.

The chain couples TRBV7-9 to TRBJ1-1; D ambiguous. Trimming removed 5 bases from V and 1 base from J, with 8 bases in between. The V gene's germline CDR1 is SEHNR and CDR2 FQNEAQ (reference sequence). The CDR3 contains 13 residues. CDR3 DNA: TGTGCCAGCAGCCGTCAGGAGAACACTGAAGCTTTCTTT. Translating it yields CASSRQENTEAFF.

J is TRBJ2-2 and V is TRBV28; D possibly corresponds to TRBD2 (7 bases). Trimming took 6 bases from V and 0 from J, leaving 14 bases between them. This CDR3 is built from 16 residues. CDR1 and CDR2 (germline): MDHEN, SYDVKM. Here the CDR3 reads CASSTAGAPNTGELFF. The CDR3 DNA is TGTGCCAGCAGCACCGCGGGGGCCCCGAACACCGGGGAGCTGTTTTTT.

The rearrangement uses TRBV19 and TRBJ1-2; 8 bases map to TRBD1. Germline trimming cut 5 bases from V and 4 bases from J; bases unmatched to any gene: 3. CDR1 is LNHDA, CDR2 SQIVND, per germline (reference sequence). The CDR3 totals 13 residues. This CDR3 reads CASSPGTGYGYTF. The DNA for the CDR3 is TGTGCCAGTAGTCCCGGGACAGGCTATGGCTACACCTTC.

On this clone: Other DNA sequences in the sample encode the same CDR3. This rearrangement joins TRBV28 to TRBJ1-3; possibly TRBD1 for D (6 bases). This CDR3 is built from 14 residues. V was trimmed by 2 bases and J by 4 bases, leaving 9 bases between them. Germline V gene sequence: CDR1 MDHEN, CDR2 SYDVKM. For the CDR3, the DNA is TGTGCCAGCAGTTTAACGGGGGGCGGAAACACCATATATTTT. It codes for CASSLTGGGNTIYF.

This clone was observed at least ten times. The rearrangement joins TRBV12-1 to TRBJ2-3; TRBD2, the table's D call, lacks a check against the DNA. TRBV12-1 is listed as a pseudogene. CDR3 length: 17 amino acids. For the CDR3, the DNA is TGTGCCAGCAGCTTTGTCTCTAGCGGGAGTAGCACAGATACGCAGTATTTT. It yields the protein CASSFVSSGSSTDTQYF.

This rearrangement joins TRBV27 to TRBJ1-4; D is perhaps TRBD1 (5 bases). The germline V gene has CDR1 MNHEY and CDR2 SMNVEV (reference sequence). The CDR3 runs 16 residues. The V end was cut by 2 bases, the J end by 0 bases, with 10 bases between. Here the CDR3 DNA reads TGTGCCAGCAGTTTAAACAGGCCTGCAACTAATGAAAAACTGTTTTTT. This gives the protein CASSLNRPATNEKLFF.

Concerning this clone itself: Distinct nucleotide sequences in the sample also encode this CDR3. V gene TRBV20-1 combines with J gene TRBJ2-7; a possible D gene is TRBD1 (6 bases). Trimming removed 6 bases at V and 4 bases at J, with 10 bases between. This CDR3 is built from 11 residues. The germline V gene encodes CDR1 DFQATT and CDR2 SNEGSKA (reference sequence). The chain's CDR3 is CSARQEYEQYF. The DNA for the CDR3 is TGCAGTGCGCGACAGGAGTACGAGCAGTACTTC.

The rearrangement joins TRBV7-6 to TRBJ2-3; D is ambiguous. The V end was cut by 3 bases, the J end by 0 bases, with 13 bases between. The germline CDR1 and CDR2 sequences are SGHVS and FNYEAQ. The length of the CDR3 is 16 residues. The CDR3 protein is CASSFRWATSTDTQYF. The CDR3 bases are TGTGCCAGCAGCTTCCGTTGGGCCACTAGCACAGATACGCAGTATTTT. Filled out from reference TRBV7-6 and TRBJ2-3, the complete variable domain reads GAGVSQSPRYKVTKRGQDVALRCDPISGHVSLYWYRQALGQGPEFLTYFNYEAQQDKSGLPNDRFSAERPEGSISTLTIQRTEQRDSAMYRCASSFRWATSTDTQYFGPGTRLTVL.

On this clone: A far larger clone is just one base off, so this is likely a read error. This sequence joins TRBV7-2 and TRBJ2-7; TRBD2 matches at 12 bases. The CDR3 totals 15 residues. V lost 4 bases, J lost 3 bases, and 4 bases stayed unmatched. The germline V gene encodes CDR1 SGHTA and CDR2 FQGNSA. CDR3 coding DNA: TGTGCCAGCAGCTCCTGGACTAGCGGGATCTACGAGCAGTACTTC. Translated, it gives CASSSWTSGIYEQYF.

This chain links TRBV6-4 with TRBJ2-2; D uncertain. The CDR3 is made up of 13 amino acids. Germline CDR1 MRHNA, CDR2 SNTAGT. Between the trimmed V and J ends, which lost 5 bases and 5 bases, there was a span of 9 bases. In nucleotides, the CDR3 is TGTGCCAGCAGTCCCCTAGAAACCGGGGAGCTGTTTTTT. This codes for CASSPLETGELFF.

J is TRBJ1-4 and V is TRBV19; no reliable D call. Per germline, CDR1 LNHDA and CDR2 SQIVND (reference sequence). The CDR3 is 14 amino acids. The V end was cut by 6 bases, the J end by 5 bases, with 13 bases between. Here the CDR3 reads CASSLASENEKLFF. The CDR3 coding sequence is TGTGCCAGTAGCCTTGCAAGCGAGAATGAAAAACTGTTTTTT.

The J gene is TRBJ1-6, the V gene TRBV5-1; D is unclear. The CDR3 is 15 residues long. V shed 6 bases and J shed 7 bases, with 17 bases lying between them. Germline V gene data show CDR1 as SGHRS and CDR2 as YFSETQ. DNA for the CDR3: TGCGCCAGCAAACCCACGGCCCAAATAAATTCACCCCTCCACTTT. Its translation is CASKPTAQINSPLHF.